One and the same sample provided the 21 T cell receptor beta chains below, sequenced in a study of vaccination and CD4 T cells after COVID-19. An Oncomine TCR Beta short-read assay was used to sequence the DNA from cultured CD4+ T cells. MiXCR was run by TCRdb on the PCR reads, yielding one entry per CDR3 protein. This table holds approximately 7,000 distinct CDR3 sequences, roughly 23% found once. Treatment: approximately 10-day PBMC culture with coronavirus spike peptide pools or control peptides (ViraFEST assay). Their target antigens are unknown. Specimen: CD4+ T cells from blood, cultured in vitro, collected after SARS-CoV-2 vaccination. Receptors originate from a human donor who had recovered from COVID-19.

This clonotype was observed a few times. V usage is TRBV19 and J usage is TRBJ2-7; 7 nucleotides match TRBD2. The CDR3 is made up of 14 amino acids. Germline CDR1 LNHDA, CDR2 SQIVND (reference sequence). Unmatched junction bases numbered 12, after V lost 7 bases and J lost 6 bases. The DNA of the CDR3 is TGTGCCAGTAAACCGGGACTATCTTCCCTCGAGCAGTACTTC. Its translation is CASKPGLSSLEQYF.

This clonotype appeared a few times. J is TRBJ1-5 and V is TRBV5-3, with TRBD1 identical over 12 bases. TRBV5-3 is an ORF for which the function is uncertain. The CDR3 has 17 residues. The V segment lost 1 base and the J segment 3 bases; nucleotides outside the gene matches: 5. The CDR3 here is CARSLRGTGGLNQPQHF. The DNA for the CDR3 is TGTGCCAGAAGCTTGCGTGGGACAGGGGGCCTCAATCAGCCCCAGCATTTT.

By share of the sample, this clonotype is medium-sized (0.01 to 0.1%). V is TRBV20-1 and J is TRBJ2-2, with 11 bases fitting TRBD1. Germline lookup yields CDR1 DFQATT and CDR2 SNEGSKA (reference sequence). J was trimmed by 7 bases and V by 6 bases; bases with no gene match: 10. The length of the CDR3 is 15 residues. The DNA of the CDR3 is TGCAGTGCGGTTCGGGACAGGGGGATAGGCGGGGAGCTGTTTTTT. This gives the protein CSAVRDRGIGGELFF.

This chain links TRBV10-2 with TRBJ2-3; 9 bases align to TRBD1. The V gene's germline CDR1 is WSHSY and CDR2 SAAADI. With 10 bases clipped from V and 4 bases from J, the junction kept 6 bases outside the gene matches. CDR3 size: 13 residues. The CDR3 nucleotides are TGCGCCACGGGACAGGGTTGGGCAGATACGCAGTATTTT. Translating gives CATGQGWADTQYF.

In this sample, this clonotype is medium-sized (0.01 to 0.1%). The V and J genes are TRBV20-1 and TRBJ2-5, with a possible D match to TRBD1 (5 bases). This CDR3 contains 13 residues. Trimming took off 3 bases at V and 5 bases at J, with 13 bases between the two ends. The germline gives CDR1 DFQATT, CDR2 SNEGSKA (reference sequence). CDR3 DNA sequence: TGCAGTGCTAGCAGGGTGGTGAGGGAGACCCAGTACTTC. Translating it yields CSASRVVRETQYF.

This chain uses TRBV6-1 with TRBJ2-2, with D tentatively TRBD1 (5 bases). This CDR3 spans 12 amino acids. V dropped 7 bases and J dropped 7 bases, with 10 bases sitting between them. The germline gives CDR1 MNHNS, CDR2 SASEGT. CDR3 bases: TGTGCCAGCACAAAGGGGTTCGGGGAGCTGTTTTTT. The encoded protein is CASTKGFGELFF.

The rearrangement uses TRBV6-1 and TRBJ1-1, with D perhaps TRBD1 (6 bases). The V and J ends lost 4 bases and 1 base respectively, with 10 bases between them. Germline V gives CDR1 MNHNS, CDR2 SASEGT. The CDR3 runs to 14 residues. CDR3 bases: TGTGCCAGCAGTGCGGACAGCCCGAACACTGAAGCTTTCTTT. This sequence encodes CASSADSPNTEAFF.

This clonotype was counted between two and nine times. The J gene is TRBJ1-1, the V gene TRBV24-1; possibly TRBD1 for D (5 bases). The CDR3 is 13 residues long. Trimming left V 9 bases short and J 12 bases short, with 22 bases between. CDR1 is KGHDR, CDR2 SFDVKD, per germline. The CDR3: CATGETGLQKTFF. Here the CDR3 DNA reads TGTGCCACCGGGGAAACGGGACTGCAGAAGACTTTCTTT.

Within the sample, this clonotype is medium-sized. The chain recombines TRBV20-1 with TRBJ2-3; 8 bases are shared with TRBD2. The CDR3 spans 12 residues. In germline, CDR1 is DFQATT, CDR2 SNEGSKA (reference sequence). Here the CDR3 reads CSPAGDADTQYF. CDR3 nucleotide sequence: TGCAGCCCAGCGGGGGATGCGGATACGCAGTATTTT.

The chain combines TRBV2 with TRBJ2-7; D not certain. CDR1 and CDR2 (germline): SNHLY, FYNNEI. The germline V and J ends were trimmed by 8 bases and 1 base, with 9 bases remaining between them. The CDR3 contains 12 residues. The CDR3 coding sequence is TGTGCCAGCGGCCGATTGTCCTACGAGCAGTACTTC. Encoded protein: CASGRLSYEQYF.

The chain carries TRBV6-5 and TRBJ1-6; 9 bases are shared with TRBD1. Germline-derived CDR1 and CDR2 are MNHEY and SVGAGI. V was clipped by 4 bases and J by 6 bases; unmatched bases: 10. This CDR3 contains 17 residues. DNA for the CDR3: TGTGCCAGCAGTTCTACGACCGGGACAGGGTCTAATTCACCCCTCCACTTT. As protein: CASSSTTGTGSNSPLHF.

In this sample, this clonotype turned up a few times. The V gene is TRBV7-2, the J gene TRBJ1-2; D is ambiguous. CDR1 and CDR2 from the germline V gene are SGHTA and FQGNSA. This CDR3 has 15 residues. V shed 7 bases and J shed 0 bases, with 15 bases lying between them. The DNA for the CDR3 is TGTGCCAGCACCCTTGGGGTCCCAGCTAACTATGGCTACACCTTC. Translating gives CASTLGVPANYGYTF.

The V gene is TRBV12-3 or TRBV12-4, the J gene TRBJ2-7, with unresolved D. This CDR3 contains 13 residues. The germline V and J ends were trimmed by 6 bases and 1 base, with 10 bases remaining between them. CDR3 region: CASSIKASYEQYF. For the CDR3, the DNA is TGTGCCAGCAGCATTAAGGCGTCCTACGAGCAGTACTTC.

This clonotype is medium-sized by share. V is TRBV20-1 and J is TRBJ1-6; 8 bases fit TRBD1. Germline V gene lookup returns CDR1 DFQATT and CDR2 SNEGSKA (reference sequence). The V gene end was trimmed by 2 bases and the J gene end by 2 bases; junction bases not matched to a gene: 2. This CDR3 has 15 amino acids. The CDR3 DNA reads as TGCAGTGCTAGAAGGACAGGGACCTATAATTCACCCCTCCACTTT. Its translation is CSARRTGTYNSPLHF.

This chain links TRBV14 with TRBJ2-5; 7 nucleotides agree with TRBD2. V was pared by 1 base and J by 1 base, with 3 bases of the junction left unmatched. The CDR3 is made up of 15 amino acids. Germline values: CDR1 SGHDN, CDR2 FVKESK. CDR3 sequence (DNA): TGTGCCAGCAGCCAAGCGCTAGCGGTCCAAGAGACCCAGTACTTC. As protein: CASSQALAVQETQYF.

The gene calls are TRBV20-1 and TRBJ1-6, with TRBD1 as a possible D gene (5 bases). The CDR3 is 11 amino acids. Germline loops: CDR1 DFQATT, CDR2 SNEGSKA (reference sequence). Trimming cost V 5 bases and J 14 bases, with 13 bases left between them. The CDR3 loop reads CSAPEGRALHF. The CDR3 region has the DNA TGCAGTGCTCCAGAGGGACGGGCCCTCCACTTT.

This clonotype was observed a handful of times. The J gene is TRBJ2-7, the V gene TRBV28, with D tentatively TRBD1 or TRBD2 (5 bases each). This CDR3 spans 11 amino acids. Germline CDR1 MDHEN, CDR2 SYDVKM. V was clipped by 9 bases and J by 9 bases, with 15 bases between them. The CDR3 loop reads CASEGMKVQYF. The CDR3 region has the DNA TGTGCCAGTGAGGGGATGAAAGTGCAGTACTTC.

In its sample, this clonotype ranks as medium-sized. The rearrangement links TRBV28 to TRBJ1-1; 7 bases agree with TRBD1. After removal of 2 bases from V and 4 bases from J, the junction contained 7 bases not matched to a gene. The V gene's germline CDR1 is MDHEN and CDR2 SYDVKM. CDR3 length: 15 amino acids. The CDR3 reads CASSLNRGRSTEAFF. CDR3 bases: TGTGCCAGCAGTTTAAACAGGGGACGGAGCACTGAAGCTTTCTTT.

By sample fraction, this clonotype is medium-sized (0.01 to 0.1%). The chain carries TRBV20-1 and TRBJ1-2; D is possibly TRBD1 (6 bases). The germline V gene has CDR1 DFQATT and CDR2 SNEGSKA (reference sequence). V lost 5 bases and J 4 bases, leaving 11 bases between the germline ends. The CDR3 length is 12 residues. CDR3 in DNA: TGCAGTGCTGGCAGGGGCCCCTATGGCTACACCTTC. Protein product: CSAGRGPYGYTF.

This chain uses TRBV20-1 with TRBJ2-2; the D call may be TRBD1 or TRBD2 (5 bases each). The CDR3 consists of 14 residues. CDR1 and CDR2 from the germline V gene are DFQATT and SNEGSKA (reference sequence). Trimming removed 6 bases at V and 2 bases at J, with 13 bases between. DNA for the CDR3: TGCAGTGCGTCCGGGACGGTAAACACCGGGGAGCTGTTTTTT. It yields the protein CSASGTVNTGELFF.

The CDR3 protein is CASSQDRDSYEQYF. The CDR3, as DNA: TGTGCCAGCAGCCAGGACAGGGACTCCTACGAGCAGTACTTC. V gene TRBV6-1 combines with J gene TRBJ2-7; the match to TRBD1 covers 8 bases. The CDR3 is 14 amino acids. The J segment lost 0 bases and the V segment lost 6 bases, leaving 4 bases of the junction unmatched. Germline loops: CDR1 MNHNS, CDR2 SASEGT.